Following are 24 T cell receptor beta chains from one sample sequenced in a study of Graves' ophthalmopathy and Graves' hyperthyroidism (dated by TCRdb to about 2018). Reads for this sample came from an Illumina HiSeq 2000. For repertoire sequencing, the TCR beta CDR3 regions were amplified from RNA transcripts. The first round of RT-PCR was done with HTBI primers and the Qiagen OneStep RT-PCR kit, and was followed by a second round of multiplex PCR, then size selection and purification. TCRdb reworked the public reads: Q25 trimming with fastp, MiXCR clone assembly, productive beta chains retained. Rows merge per CDR3 protein into single entries with the most common DNA and genes. In all, the sample holds 40,000 to 50,000 distinct CDR3 sequences, and around 50% of those were seen once. The ten largest clones represent 20% to 25% of the sample. Sample: peripheral blood. All receptors come from an adult man with Graves' ophthalmopathy.

This clonotype was counted at least ten times. The chain employs TRBV10-2 and TRBJ1-1; D call uncertain. This CDR3 is built from 11 residues. Germline CDR1 is WSHSY and CDR2 is SAAADI. Trimming pared 8 bases from V and 5 bases from J, leaving 9 bases between. CDR3 in DNA: TGCGCCAGCTCATCCCTTACTGAAGCTTTCTTT. Its protein is CASSSLTEAFF.

This rearrangement joins TRBV20-1 to TRBJ2-5; TRBD1 or TRBD2 may be the D gene (5 bases each). V shed 5 bases and J shed 4 bases, with 26 bases lying between them. The CDR3 is 17 residues long. Per the germline V gene, CDR1 is DFQATT and CDR2 is SNEGSKA (reference sequence). The DNA for the CDR3 is TGCAGTGCTTGTGTTCCTCCGGGACGGGGCAATCTAGAGACCCAGTACTTC. Translating it yields CSACVPPGRGNLETQYF.

This chain joins TRBV6-5 and TRBJ1-1, with D maybe TRBD1 (6 bases). The length of the CDR3 is 16 residues. From germline, CDR1 is MNHEY and CDR2 SVGAGI. Trimming pared 0 bases from V and 1 base from J, leaving 12 bases between. CDR3 protein: CASSYSTWGPNTEAFF. CDR3 in DNA: TGTGCCAGCAGTTACTCGACGTGGGGGCCGAACACTGAAGCTTTCTTT.

This clonotype appeared many times. V and J are TRBV14 and TRBJ1-3, with D perhaps matching TRBD1 (5 bases). The length of the CDR3 is 14 residues. In germline, CDR1 is SGHDN, CDR2 FVKESK. V lost 2 bases, J lost 4 bases, and 9 bases lay in between. The CDR3 bases are TGTGCCAGCAGCCAAACAGGCCTAGGAAACACCATATATTTT. Its protein is CASSQTGLGNTIYF.

This chain uses TRBV7-2 with TRBJ2-7; 8 bases fit TRBD2. Germline CDR1 reads SGHTA; CDR2 reads FQGNSA. The ends lost 2 bases at V and 2 bases at J; junction bases unmatched: 14. The CDR3 covers 18 residues. CDR3 protein: CASSLITGGPSWTYEQYF. Written as DNA, the CDR3 is TGTGCCAGCAGCTTAATAACGGGAGGGCCTTCGTGGACCTACGAGCAGTACTTC.

This clonotype was counted ten times or more. The rearrangement links TRBV5-8 to TRBJ1-4, with D uncertain. V was cut by 0 bases and J by 0 bases, with 3 bases left in between. The V gene's germline CDR1 is SGHTS and CDR2 YDEGEE. CDR3 size: 14 residues. CDR3 in DNA: TGTGCCAGCAGCTTGGGGTCAACTAATGAAAAACTGTTTTTT. It encodes CASSLGSTNEKLFF.

This clonotype was counted at least ten times. The chain couples TRBV7-9 to TRBJ1-1; a weak D match, TRBD1 (5 bases). The CDR3 covers 15 residues. V was clipped by 5 bases and J by 4 bases, with 17 bases between them. Germline V gene lookup returns CDR1 SEHNR and CDR2 FQNEAQ (reference sequence). In nucleotides, the CDR3 is TGTGCCAGCAGCCGGCAAGGGGCCTGGGGCACTGAAGCTTTCTTT. The encoded protein is CASSRQGAWGTEAFF.

The chain is built from TRBV9 and TRBJ1-2; TRBD1 matches 8 bases. The CDR3 totals 14 residues. Trimming cost V 2 bases and J 5 bases; bases outside gene matches: 5. The germline V gene encodes CDR1 SGDLS and CDR2 YYNGEE. CDR3 coding DNA: TGTGCCAGCAGCGTCCAGCAGGGGGCGTATGGCTACACCTTC. Amino acid sequence: CASSVQQGAYGYTF.

Points on this clonotype: This may be a read error, as it is one base from a much larger clone. This chain connects TRBV27 to TRBJ2-1, with D possibly called TRBD1 or TRBD2 (6 bases each). In germline, CDR1 is MNHEY, CDR2 SMNVEV (reference sequence). CDR3 length: 14 residues. DNA of the CDR3: TGTGCCAGCAGCTTGGGGGGCTACAACAAAGAGCAGTTCTTC. Its translation: CASSLGGYNKEQFF.

The chain employs TRBV5-4 and TRBJ2-5; a weak D match, TRBD2 (5 bases). This CDR3 comprises 16 residues. CDR1 and CDR2 from the germline V gene are SGHNT and YYREEE (reference sequence). With 0 bases removed from V and 1 base from J, the gap between germline ends came to 13 bases. In DNA form, the CDR3 reads TGTGCCAGCAGCTTGGCGGCTAGCTCCGTCCAAGAGACCCAGTACTTC. Its translation is CASSLAASSVQETQYF.

The DNA for the CDR3 is TGTGCCAGTAGTATGGGACAGGGCAACACTGAAGCTTTCTTT. This codes for CASSMGQGNTEAFF. The chain uses TRBV19 and TRBJ1-1, with 9 bases aligning to TRBD1. V was clipped by 3 bases and J by 2 bases; unmatched bases: 1. Germline V gives CDR1 LNHDA, CDR2 SQIVND (reference sequence). The CDR3 consists of 14 residues.

The genes are TRBV19 and TRBJ1-2, with 9 bases lining up with TRBD1. With 4 bases clipped from V and 3 bases from J, the junction kept 6 bases outside the gene matches. Per the germline V gene, CDR1 is LNHDA and CDR2 is SQIVND (reference sequence). The CDR3 runs to 15 residues. The CDR3 spells CASSKQGANDYGYTF. CDR3 nucleotides: TGTGCCAGTAGTAAACAGGGGGCGAACGACTATGGCTACACCTTC.

The V and J genes are TRBV20-1 and TRBJ2-1; D gene unclear. CDR3 size: 14 residues. V was shortened by 3 bases and J by 4 bases, with 13 bases between the two germline ends. CDR1 is DFQATT and CDR2 is SNEGSKA in the germline V gene (reference sequence). The CDR3 here is CSARVNTTYNEQFF. CDR3 sequence (DNA): TGCAGTGCTAGGGTGAACACCACATACAATGAGCAGTTCTTC.

V is TRBV20-1 and J is TRBJ2-7; 7 nucleotides agree with TRBD2. The CDR3 has 14 residues. The ends lost 6 bases at V and 3 bases at J; junction bases unmatched: 11. Germline V CDR1 and CDR2: DFQATT, SNEGSKA (reference sequence). This CDR3 is CSADPLAAYYEQYF. The CDR3 region has the DNA TGCAGTGCCGACCCCCTAGCGGCTTACTACGAGCAGTACTTC.

V usage is TRBV5-1 and J usage is TRBJ2-5; the D is unclear. V dropped 0 bases and J dropped 0 bases, with 12 bases sitting between them. The CDR3 contains 16 residues. Germline assignment: CDR1 SGHRS and CDR2 YFSETQ. The CDR3 reads CASSLALGRDQETQYF. The CDR3 DNA reads as TGCGCCAGCAGCTTGGCCCTGGGAAGGGACCAAGAGACCCAGTACTTC.

The J gene is TRBJ1-6, the V gene TRBV28, with 7 bases lining up with TRBD1. The CDR3 loop spans 12 amino acids. Germline loops: CDR1 MDHEN, CDR2 SYDVKM. Unmatched junction bases numbered 2, after V lost 6 bases and J lost 9 bases. CDR3 bases: TGTGCCAGCAGGAGGGACAGTTCACCCCTCCACTTT. It codes for CASRRDSSPLHF.

A word on this clonotype: One end of the junction does not line up with germline, which may come from a read error. The rearrangement joins TRBV7-9 to TRBJ2-2; a weak D match, TRBD2 (7 bases). This CDR3 has 13 amino acids. Germline loops: CDR1 SEHNR, CDR2 FQNEAQ (reference sequence). In DNA, the CDR3 is TGTGCCAGCAGCTTGTGGGGGGGCCGGGGAGCTGTTTTT. It yields the protein CASSLWGGRGAVF.

The count of this clonotype is one. The chain joins TRBV6-6 to TRBJ2-1; 7 nucleotides match TRBD2. Germline values: CDR1 MNHNY, CDR2 SVGAGI (reference sequence). V shed 10 bases, J shed 5 bases, and the junction held 8 bases outside the gene matches. The CDR3 spans 13 residues. CDR3 nucleotide sequence: TGTGCCACCGGCGGCGGGAGAGACAATGAGCAGTTCTTC. Amino acids: CATGGGRDNEQFF.

The CDR3 is CASSSSGTVGTDTQYF. The CDR3 DNA is TGTGCCAGCAGCTCCTCCGGGACCGTCGGTACAGATACGCAGTATTTT. The rearrangement joins TRBV5-5 to TRBJ2-3; the D call may be TRBD1 or TRBD2 (5 bases each). V was cut by 3 bases and J by 3 bases, with 17 bases left in between. Germline lookup yields CDR1 SGHKS and CDR2 YYEKEE (reference sequence). The CDR3 sequence is 16 residues long.

The chain joins TRBV7-2 to TRBJ2-5, with D possibly TRBD2 on 6 matching bases. The ends were cut back, 3 bases at V and 5 bases at J, with 16 bases in the middle. In germline, CDR1 is SGHTA, CDR2 FQGNSA. This CDR3 spans 15 amino acids. The CDR3 reads CASSFGHVGGETQYF. The CDR3 DNA reads TGTGCCAGCAGCTTTGGACACGTTGGGGGGGAGACCCAGTACTTC.

This clonotype was counted many times. The rearrangement joins TRBV9 to TRBJ1-1; weak D call: TRBD1 (6 bases). V shed 4 bases and J shed 8 bases, with 21 bases lying between them. Germline CDR1 and CDR2: SGDLS and YYNGEE. The CDR3 sequence is 15 residues long. This CDR3 reads CASSPETGRVTEAFF. In DNA form, the CDR3 reads TGTGCCAGCAGCCCGGAAACAGGGAGAGTTACAGAAGCTTTCTTT.

This clonotype is labeled as medium-sized. The rearrangement links TRBV15 to TRBJ1-2, with TRBD1 identical over 9 bases. The CDR3 length is 16 residues. The J segment lost 8 bases and the V segment lost 3 bases, leaving 13 bases of the junction unmatched. CDR1 and CDR2 (germline): LNHNV, YYDKDF (reference sequence). This CDR3 reads CATSRDQDRGEKGYTF. The CDR3 DNA reads TGTGCCACCAGCAGGGATCAGGACAGGGGAGAGAAGGGCTACACCTTC.

This clonotype was counted at least ten times. The rearrangement joins TRBV3-1 to TRBJ1-5, with 9 bases identical to TRBD1. From germline, CDR1 is LGHDT and CDR2 YNNKEL (reference sequence). V was pared by 1 base and J by 5 bases, with 3 bases of the junction left unmatched. The CDR3 consists of 15 residues. The CDR3 reads CASSQGTGVDQPQHF. CDR3 DNA: TGTGCCAGCAGCCAAGGGACAGGGGTCGATCAGCCCCAGCATTTT.

This clonotype appeared many times. The chain has TRBV5-1 and TRBJ2-3, with 14 bases that match TRBD2. The CDR3 is 17 amino acids. CDR1 is SGHRS, CDR2 YFSETQ, per germline. The ends lost 1 base at V and 1 base at J; junction bases unmatched: 2. The CDR3 bases are TGCGCCAGCAGCTTGATGGGACTAGCGGGGGGCACAGATACGCAGTATTTT. Translation: CASSLMGLAGGTDTQYF.